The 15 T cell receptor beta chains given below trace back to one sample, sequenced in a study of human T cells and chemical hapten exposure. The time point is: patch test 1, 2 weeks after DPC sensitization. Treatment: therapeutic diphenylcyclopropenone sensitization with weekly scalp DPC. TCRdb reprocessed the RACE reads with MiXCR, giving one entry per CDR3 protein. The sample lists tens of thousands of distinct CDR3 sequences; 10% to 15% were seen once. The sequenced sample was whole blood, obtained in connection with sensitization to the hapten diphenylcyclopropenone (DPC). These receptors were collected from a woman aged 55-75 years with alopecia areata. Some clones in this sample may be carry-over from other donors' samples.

The CDR3 reads CASSLGTQETQYF. In nucleotides, the CDR3 is TGTGCCAGCAGCTTAGGAACCCAAGAGACCCAGTACTTC. This sequence joins TRBV7-6 and TRBJ2-5, with D unclear. V dropped 1 base and J dropped 1 base, with 4 bases sitting between them. CDR3 length: 13 residues. CDR1 is SGHVS and CDR2 is FNYEAQ in the germline V gene.

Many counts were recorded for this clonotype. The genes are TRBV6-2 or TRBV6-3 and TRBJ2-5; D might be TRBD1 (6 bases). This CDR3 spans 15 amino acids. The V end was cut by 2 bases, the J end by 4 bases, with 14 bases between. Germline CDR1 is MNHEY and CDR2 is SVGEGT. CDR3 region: CASSYVRGGRETQYF. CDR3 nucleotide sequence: TGTGCCAGCAGTTACGTACGAGGGGGAAGAGAGACCCAGTACTTC.

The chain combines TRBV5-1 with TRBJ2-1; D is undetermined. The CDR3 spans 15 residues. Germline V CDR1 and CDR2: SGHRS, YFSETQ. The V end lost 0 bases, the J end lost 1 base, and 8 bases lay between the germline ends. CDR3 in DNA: TGCGCCAGCAGCTTGGCATTGGGGTCCTACAATGAGCAGTTCTTC. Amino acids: CASSLALGSYNEQFF.

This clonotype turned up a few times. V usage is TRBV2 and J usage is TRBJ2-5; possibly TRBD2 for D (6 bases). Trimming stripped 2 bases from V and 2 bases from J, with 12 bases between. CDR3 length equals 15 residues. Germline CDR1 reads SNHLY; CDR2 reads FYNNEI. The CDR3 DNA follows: TGTGCCAGCAGTGAATTTGGGGCGGGGCAAGAGACCCAGTACTTC. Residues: CASSEFGAGQETQYF.

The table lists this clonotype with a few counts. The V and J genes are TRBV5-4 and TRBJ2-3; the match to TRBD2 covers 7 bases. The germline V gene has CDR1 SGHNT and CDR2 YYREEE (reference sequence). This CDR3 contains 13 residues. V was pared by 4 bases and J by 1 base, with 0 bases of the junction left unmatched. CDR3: CASSAGGTDTQYF. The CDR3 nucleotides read TGTGCCAGCAGCGCGGGGGGCACAGATACGCAGTATTTT.

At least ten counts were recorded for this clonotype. CDR3 residues: CSARGGGFNWETQYF. The CDR3 DNA sequence: TGCAGTGCTAGAGGGGGAGGGTTTAATTGGGAGACCCAGTACTTC. This chain uses TRBV20-1 with TRBJ2-5, with 7 positions matching TRBD2. CDR1 and CDR2 from the germline V gene are DFQATT and SNEGSKA (reference sequence). V gave up 1 base and J gave up 5 bases; unmatched junction bases: 10. CDR3 length: 15 amino acids.

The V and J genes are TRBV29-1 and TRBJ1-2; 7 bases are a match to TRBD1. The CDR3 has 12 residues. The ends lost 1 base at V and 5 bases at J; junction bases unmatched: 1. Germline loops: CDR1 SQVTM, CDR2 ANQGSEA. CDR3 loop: CSVEGQGYGYTF. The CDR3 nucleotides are TGCAGCGTTGAAGGACAGGGTTATGGCTACACCTTC.

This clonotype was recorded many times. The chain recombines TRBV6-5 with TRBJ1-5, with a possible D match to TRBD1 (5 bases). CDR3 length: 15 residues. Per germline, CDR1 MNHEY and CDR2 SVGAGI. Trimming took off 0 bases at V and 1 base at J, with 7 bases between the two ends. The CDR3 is CASSYSRGSNQPQHF. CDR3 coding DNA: TGTGCCAGCAGTTACTCCCGGGGGAGCAATCAGCCCCAGCATTTT.

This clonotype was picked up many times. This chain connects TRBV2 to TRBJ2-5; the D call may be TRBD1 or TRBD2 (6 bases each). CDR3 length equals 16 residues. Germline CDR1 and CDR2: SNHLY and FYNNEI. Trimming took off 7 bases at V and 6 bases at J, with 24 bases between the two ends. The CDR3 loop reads CASKGVSGALGKTQYF. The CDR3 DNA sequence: TGTGCCAGCAAGGGGGTGTCGGGGGCCCTCGGGAAGACCCAGTACTTC. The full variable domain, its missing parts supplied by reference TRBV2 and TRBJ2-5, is EPEVTQTPSHQVTQMGQEVILRCVPISNHLYFYWYRQILGQKVEFLVSFYNNEISEKSEIFDDQFSVERPDGSNFTLKIRSTKLEDSAMYFCASKGVSGALGKTQYFGPGTRLLVL.

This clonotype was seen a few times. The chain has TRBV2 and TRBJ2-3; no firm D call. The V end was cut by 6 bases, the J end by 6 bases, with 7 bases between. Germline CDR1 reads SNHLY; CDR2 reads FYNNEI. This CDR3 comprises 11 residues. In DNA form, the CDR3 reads TGTGCCAGCAGCTCCGACGATACGCAGTATTTT. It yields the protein CASSSDDTQYF.

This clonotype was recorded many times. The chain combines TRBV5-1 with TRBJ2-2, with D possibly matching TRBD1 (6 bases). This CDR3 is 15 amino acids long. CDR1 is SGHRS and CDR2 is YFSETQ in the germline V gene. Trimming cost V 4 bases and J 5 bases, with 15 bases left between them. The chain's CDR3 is CASSETGSGTGELFF. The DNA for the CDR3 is TGCGCCAGCAGCGAAACAGGGAGCGGTACCGGGGAGCTGTTTTTT.

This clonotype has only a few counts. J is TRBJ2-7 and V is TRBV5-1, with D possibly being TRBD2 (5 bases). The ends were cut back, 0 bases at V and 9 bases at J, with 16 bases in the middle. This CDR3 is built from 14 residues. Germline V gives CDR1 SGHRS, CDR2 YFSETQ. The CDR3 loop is CASSLVRNRDAQYF. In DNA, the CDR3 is TGCGCCAGCAGCTTGGTACGGAACCGGGATGCGCAGTACTTC.

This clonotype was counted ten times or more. This chain's CDR3 is CASSNFRDELFF. In DNA, the CDR3 is TGTGCCAGCTCAAACTTCAGGGATGAACTGTTTTTT. The rearrangement joins TRBV18 to TRBJ1-4; maybe TRBD1 (5 bases). Trimming pared 5 bases from V and 12 bases from J, leaving 13 bases between. The germline V gene encodes CDR1 KGHSH and CDR2 LQKENI. This CDR3 spans 12 amino acids.

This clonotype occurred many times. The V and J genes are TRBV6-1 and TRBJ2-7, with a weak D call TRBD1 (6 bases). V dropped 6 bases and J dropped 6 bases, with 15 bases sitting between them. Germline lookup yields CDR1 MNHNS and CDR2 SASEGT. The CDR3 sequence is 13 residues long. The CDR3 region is CASRLTGHPEQYF. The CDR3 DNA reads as TGTGCCAGCAGATTGACGGGACACCCCGAGCAGTACTTC.

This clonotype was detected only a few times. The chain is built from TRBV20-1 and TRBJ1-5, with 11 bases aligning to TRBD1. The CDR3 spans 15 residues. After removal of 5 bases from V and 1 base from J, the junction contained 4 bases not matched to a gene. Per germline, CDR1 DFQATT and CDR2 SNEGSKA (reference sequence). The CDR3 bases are TGCAGTGCTGGGGGACAGGGGGAGAGCAATCAGCCCCAGCATTTT. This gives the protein CSAGGQGESNQPQHF.